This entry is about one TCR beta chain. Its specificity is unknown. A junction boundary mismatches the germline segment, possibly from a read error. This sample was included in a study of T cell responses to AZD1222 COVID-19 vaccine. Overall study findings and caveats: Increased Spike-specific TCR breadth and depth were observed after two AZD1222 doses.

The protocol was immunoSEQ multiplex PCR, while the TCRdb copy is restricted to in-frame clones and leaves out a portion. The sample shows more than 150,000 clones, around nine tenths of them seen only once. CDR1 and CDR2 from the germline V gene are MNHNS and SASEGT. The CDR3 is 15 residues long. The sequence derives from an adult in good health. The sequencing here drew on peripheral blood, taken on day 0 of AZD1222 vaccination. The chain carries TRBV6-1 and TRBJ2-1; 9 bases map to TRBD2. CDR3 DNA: TGTGCCAGCAGAGAAGCGGGAGGAGTTTACAATGAGCAGTTCTTC. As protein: CASREAGGVYNEQFF.